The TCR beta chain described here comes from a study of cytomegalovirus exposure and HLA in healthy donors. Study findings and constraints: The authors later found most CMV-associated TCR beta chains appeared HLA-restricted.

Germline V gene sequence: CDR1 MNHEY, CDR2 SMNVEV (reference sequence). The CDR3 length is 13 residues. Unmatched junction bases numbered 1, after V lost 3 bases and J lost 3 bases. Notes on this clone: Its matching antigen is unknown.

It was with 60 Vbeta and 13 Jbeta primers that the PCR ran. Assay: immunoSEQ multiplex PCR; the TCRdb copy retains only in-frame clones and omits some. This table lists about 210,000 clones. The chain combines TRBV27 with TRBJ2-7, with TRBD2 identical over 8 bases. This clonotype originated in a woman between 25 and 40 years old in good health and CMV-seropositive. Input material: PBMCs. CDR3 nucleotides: TGTGCCAGCAGTTTCCGGGAGGGCTACGAGCAGTACTTC. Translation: CASSFREGYEQYF.